The next 11 T cell receptor beta chains were all read from a single sample in a study of blood T cells in healthy people across ages. It was with a sample-barcoded 5' primer and a J-beta primer mix that a second PCR of roughly 7 to 11 cycles was run. TCRdb processed the 5' RACE reads anew with MiXCR; each CDR3 protein has one entry. The sample yields about 1,800,000 distinct CDR3 sequences, 28% seen once. The sequenced sample was blood. These TCRs come from a woman under 40 in good health.

There are many counts of this clonotype. One end of the junction fails to match germline, which may point to a read error. The gene calls are TRBV5-5 and TRBJ2-7; D perhaps matches TRBD2 (5 bases). The CDR3 totals 12 residues. In germline, CDR1 is SGHKS, CDR2 YYEKEE (reference sequence). The CDR3 sequence is CANSLRGYEQYF. In DNA, the CDR3 is TGTGCCAACAGCTTGCGAGGGTACGAGCAGTACTTC.

About this clonotype: Possible read error: a much larger clone is one base away. CDR3 nucleotides: TGCAGCGTGGAAGGGGTAAGCGGGGGTCTACTAAGGAGTGAGCAGTTCTTC. Protein sequence: CSVEGVSGGLLRSEQFF. This chain links TRBV29-1 with TRBJ2-1; TRBD2 aligns across 8 bases. The CDR3 sequence is 17 residues long. Per germline, CDR1 SQVTM and CDR2 ANQGSEA.

J is TRBJ1-1 and V is TRBV29-1, with D unresolved. The CDR3 has 12 residues. Germline CDR1 is SQVTM and CDR2 is ANQGSEA. Trimming removed 7 bases at V and 2 bases at J, with 11 bases between. CDR3: CSEEGGNTEAFF. The DNA of the CDR3 is TGCAGCGAAGAGGGTGGCAACACTGAAGCTTTCTTT.

This clonotype was observed many times. This chain's CDR3 is CSAREGLRGGGYEQYF. Written as DNA, the CDR3 is TGCAGTGCTAGAGAGGGTCTAAGGGGAGGAGGATACGAGCAGTACTTC. The rearrangement uses TRBV20-1 and TRBJ2-7; D may be TRBD2 (6 bases). Germline V lookup: CDR1 DFQATT, CDR2 SNEGSKA (reference sequence). Trimming removed 0 bases at V and 4 bases at J, with 19 bases between. There are 16 residues in the CDR3.

This clonotype was counted between two and nine times. This CDR3 reads CASSRQGSVGSQETQYF. The CDR3 nucleotides are TGCGCCAGCAGCCGACAGGGATCGGTGGGGAGCCAAGAGACCCAGTACTTC. V usage is TRBV5-1 and J usage is TRBJ2-5; 7 positions match TRBD1. This CDR3 spans 17 amino acids. Trimming removed 4 bases from V and 1 base from J; junction bases left unmatched: 13. CDR1 is SGHRS, CDR2 YFSETQ, per germline.

On this clonotype itself: This may be a read error: a much more frequent sequence differs by one nucleotide. This rearrangement joins TRBV10-3 to TRBJ2-4; D is unclear. Looked up from germline, CDR1 is ENHRY and CDR2 is SYGVKD. Trimming took 4 bases from V and 2 from J, leaving 9 bases between them. CDR3 length: 14 amino acids. CDR3 residues: CAISGGDSKNIQYF. The DNA of the CDR3 is TGTGCCATCAGTGGTGGAGATTCCAAAAACATTCAGTACTTC.

This sequence joins TRBV3-1 and TRBJ2-1; 9 nucleotides match TRBD2. The CDR3 loop spans 15 amino acids. CDR1 and CDR2 (germline): LGHDT, YNNKEL (reference sequence). The ends lost 1 base at V and 9 bases at J; junction bases unmatched: 7. The CDR3 sequence is CASSQAKLAGLEQFF. The CDR3 region has the DNA TGTGCCAGCAGCCAAGCGAAGCTAGCGGGACTTGAGCAGTTCTTC.

This clonotype showed up many times. This rearrangement joins TRBV29-1 to TRBJ2-5, with D unresolved. The CDR3 length is 13 residues. The germline CDR1 and CDR2 sequences are SQVTM and ANQGSEA. With 4 bases removed from V and 3 bases from J, the gap between germline ends came to 12 bases. The CDR3 protein is CSVVGAGEETQYF. The CDR3 DNA reads as TGCAGCGTTGTGGGCGCCGGAGAAGAGACCCAGTACTTC. The full variable domain, with the rest looked up from reference TRBV29-1 and TRBJ2-5, is SAVISQKPSRDICQRGTSLTIQCQVDSQVTMMFWYRQQPGQSLTLIATANQGSEATYESGFVIDKFPISRPNLTFSTLTVSNMSPEDSSIYLCSVVGAGEETQYFGPGTRLLVL.

A few counts support this clonotype. The chain joins TRBV3-1 to TRBJ1-2; TRBD1 is a possible D gene (6 bases). Trimming took off 4 bases at V and 6 bases at J, with 12 bases between the two ends. Germline values: CDR1 LGHDT, CDR2 YNNKEL (reference sequence). The length of the CDR3 is 13 residues. CDR3 nucleotide sequence: TGTGCCAGCAGCCCATGGGACATGGATGGCTACACCTTC. Residues: CASSPWDMDGYTF.

V gene TRBV5-4 combines with J gene TRBJ1-2; no definite D call. The CDR3 has 14 amino acids. The V end lost 2 bases, the J end lost 4 bases, and 12 bases lay between the germline ends. Germline-derived CDR1 and CDR2 are SGHNT and YYREEE (reference sequence). As DNA, the CDR3 is TGTGCCAGCAGCTTTGGAACGGAAGCCTATGGCTACACCTTC. Its translation: CASSFGTEAYGYTF.

Comments on this clonotype: This may be a read error: a much more frequent sequence differs by one nucleotide. This chain joins TRBV4-1 and TRBJ2-1, with TRBD2 matching over 14 bases. CDR3 length equals 17 residues. CDR1 and CDR2 from the germline V gene are MGHRA and YSYEKL. With 5 bases clipped from V and 6 bases from J, the junction kept 9 bases outside the gene matches. CDR3 bases: TGCGCCAGCAGCTATGGACTAGCGGGAGGAGGGGGCAATGAGCAGTTCTTC. Translating gives CASSYGLAGGGGNEQFF.